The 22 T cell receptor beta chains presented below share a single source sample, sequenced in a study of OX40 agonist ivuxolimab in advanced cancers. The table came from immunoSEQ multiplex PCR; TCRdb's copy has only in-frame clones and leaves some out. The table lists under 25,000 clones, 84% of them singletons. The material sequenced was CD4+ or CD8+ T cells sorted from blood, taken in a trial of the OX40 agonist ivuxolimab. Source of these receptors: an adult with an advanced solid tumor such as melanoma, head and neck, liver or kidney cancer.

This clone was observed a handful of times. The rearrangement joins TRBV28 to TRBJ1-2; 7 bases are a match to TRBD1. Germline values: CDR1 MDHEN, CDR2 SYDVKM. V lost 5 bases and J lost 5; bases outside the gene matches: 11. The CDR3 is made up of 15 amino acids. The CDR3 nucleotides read TGTGCCAGCAGTCCGATACAGGGGCAGGGATATGGCTACACCTTC. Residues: CASSPIQGQGYGYTF.

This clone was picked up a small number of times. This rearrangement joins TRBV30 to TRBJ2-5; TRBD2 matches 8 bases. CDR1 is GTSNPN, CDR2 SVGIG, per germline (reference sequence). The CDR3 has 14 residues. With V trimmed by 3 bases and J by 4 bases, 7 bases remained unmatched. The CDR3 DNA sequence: TGTGCCTGGAGGGGCGCGGGAGGTGGAGAGACCCAGTACTTC. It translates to CAWRGAGGGETQYF.

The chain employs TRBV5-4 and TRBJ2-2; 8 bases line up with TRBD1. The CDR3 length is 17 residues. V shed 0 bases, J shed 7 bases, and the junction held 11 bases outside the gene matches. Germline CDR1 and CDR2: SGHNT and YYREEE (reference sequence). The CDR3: CASSLGTGLLGNGELFF. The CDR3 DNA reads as TGTGCCAGCAGCTTGGGGACAGGGCTTCTGGGGAACGGGGAGCTGTTTTTT.

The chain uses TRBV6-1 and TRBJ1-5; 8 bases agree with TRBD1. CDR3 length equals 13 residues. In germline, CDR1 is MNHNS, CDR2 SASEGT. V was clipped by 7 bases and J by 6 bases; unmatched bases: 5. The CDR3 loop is CASKTGGGQPQHF. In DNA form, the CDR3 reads TGTGCCAGCAAAACAGGGGGGGGTCAGCCCCAGCATTTT.

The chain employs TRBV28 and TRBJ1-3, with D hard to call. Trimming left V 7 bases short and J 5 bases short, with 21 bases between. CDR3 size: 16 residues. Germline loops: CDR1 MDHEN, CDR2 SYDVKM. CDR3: CASNSWGVDARNTIYF. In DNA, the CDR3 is TGTGCCAGCAATTCATGGGGAGTAGATGCGAGAAACACCATATATTTT.

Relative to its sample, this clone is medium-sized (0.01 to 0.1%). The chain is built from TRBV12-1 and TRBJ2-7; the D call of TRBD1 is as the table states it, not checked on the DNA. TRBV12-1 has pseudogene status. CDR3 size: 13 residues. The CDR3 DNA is TGTGCCAGCAGCTCGCGCGGACAGAACGAGCAGTACTTC. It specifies CASSSRGQNEQYF.

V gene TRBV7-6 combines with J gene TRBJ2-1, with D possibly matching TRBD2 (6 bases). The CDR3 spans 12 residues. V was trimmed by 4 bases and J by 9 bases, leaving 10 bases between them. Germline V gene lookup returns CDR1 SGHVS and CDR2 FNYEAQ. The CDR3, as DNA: TGTGCCAGCAGCTCGGACTATTCTGAGCAGTTCTTC. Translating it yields CASSSDYSEQFF.

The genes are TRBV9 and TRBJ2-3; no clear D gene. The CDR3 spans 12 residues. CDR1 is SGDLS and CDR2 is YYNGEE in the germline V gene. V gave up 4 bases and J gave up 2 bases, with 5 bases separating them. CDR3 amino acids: CASSRATDTQYF. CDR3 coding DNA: TGTGCCAGCAGCAGAGCCACAGATACGCAGTATTTT. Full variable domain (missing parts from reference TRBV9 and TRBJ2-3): DSGVTQTPKHLITATGQRVTLRCSPRSGDLSVYWYQQSLDQGLQFLIQYYNGEERAKGNILERFSAQQFPDLHSELNLSSLELGDSALYFCASSRATDTQYFGPGTRLTVL.

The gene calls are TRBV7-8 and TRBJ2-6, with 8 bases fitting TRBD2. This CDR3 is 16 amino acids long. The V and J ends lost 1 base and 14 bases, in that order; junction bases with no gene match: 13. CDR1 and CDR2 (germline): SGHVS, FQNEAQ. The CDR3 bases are TGTGCCAGCAGCTTAGATCACGCTAGCGGGCTAACTCTCCTGACTTTC. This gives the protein CASSLDHASGLTLLTF.

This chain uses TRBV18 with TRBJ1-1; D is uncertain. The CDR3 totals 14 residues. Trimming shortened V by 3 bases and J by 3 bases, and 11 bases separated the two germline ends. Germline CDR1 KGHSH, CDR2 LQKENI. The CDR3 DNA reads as TGTGCCAGCTCACCTCCTTGGCGGGACACTGAAGCTTTCTTT. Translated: CASSPPWRDTEAFF.

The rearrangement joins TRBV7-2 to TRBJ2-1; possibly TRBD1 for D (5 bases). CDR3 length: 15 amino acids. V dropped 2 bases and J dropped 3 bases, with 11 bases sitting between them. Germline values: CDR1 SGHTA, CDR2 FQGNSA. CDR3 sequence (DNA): TGTGCCAGCAGCTTACAGGGATATGACTACAATGAGCAGTTCTTC. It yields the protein CASSLQGYDYNEQFF.

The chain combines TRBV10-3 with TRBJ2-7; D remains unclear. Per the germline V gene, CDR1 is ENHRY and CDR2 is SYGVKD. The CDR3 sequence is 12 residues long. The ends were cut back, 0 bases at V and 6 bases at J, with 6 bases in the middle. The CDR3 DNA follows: TGTGCCATCAGTGAGTCACCAGCCGAGCAGTACTTC. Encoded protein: CAISESPAEQYF.

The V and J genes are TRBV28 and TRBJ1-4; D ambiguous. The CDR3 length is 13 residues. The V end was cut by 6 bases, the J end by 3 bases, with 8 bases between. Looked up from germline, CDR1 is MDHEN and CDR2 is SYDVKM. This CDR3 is CASRRQANEKLFF. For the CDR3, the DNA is TGTGCCAGCAGGCGGCAGGCTAATGAAAAACTGTTTTTT.

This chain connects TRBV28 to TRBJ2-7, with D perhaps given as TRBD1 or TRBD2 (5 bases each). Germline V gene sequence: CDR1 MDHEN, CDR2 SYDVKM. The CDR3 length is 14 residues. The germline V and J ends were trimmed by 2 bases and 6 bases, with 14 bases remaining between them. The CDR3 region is CASSLRGRAAEQYF. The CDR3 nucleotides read TGTGCCAGCAGTTTACGGGGCAGGGCGGCCGAGCAGTACTTC.

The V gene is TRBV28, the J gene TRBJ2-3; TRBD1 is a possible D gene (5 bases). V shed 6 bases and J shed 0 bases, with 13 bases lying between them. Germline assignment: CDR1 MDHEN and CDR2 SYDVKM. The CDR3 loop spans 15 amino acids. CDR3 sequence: CASSRLTVSTDTQYF. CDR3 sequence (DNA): TGTGCCAGCAGCCGTTTGACAGTTAGCACAGATACGCAGTATTTT.

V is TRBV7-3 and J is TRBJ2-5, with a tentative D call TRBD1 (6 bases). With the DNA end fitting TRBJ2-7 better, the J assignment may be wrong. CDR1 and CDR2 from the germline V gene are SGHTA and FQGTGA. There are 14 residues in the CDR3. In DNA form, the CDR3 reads TGTGCCAGCAGCCACGGGACAAGCCTGAACGAGCAGTACTTC. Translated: CASSHGTSLNEQYF.

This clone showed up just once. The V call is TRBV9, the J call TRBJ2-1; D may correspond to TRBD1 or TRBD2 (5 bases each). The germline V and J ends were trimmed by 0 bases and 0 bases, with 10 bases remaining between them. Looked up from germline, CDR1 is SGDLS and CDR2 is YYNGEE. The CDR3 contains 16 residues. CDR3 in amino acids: CASSVAWGSSYNEQFF. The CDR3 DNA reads TGTGCCAGCAGCGTAGCTTGGGGGAGCTCCTACAATGAGCAGTTCTTC.

This CDR3 is CASSPRSGVPAYEQYF. CDR3 nucleotide sequence: TGTGCCAGCAGCCCGCGGTCAGGGGTCCCCGCCTACGAGCAGTACTTC. The chain carries TRBV21-1 and TRBJ2-7; the DNA was not used to check the table's D call, TRBD1. TRBV21-1 is annotated as a pseudogene. The CDR3 contains 16 residues.

CDR3 region: CASSEASTDTQYF. CDR3 bases: TGCGCCAGCAGTGAGGCAAGCACAGATACGCAGTATTTT. The chain employs TRBV10-1 and TRBJ2-3, with D unclear. From germline, CDR1 is WNHNN and CDR2 SYGVQD (reference sequence). Trimming stripped 2 bases from V and 0 bases from J, with 3 bases between. The CDR3 is 13 amino acids.

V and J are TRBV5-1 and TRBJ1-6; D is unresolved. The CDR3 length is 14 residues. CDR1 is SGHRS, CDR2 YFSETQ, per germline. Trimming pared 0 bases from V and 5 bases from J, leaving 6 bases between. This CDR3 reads CASSLGRDNSPLHF. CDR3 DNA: TGCGCCAGCAGCTTGGGACGGGATAATTCACCCCTCCACTTT.

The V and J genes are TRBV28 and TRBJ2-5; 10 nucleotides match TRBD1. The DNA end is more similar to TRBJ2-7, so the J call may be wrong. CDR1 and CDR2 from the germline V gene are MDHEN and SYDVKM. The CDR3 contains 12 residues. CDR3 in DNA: TGTGCCAGCAGAGGACAGGGGGGCGAGCAGTACTTC. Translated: CASRGQGGEQYF.

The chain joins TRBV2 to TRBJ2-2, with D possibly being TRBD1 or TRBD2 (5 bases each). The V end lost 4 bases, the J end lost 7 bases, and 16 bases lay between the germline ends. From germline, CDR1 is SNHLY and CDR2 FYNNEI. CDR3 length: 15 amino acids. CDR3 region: CASSVRDPGLGELFF. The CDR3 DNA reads TGTGCCAGCAGTGTCCGGGACCCGGGTCTCGGGGAGCTGTTTTTT.